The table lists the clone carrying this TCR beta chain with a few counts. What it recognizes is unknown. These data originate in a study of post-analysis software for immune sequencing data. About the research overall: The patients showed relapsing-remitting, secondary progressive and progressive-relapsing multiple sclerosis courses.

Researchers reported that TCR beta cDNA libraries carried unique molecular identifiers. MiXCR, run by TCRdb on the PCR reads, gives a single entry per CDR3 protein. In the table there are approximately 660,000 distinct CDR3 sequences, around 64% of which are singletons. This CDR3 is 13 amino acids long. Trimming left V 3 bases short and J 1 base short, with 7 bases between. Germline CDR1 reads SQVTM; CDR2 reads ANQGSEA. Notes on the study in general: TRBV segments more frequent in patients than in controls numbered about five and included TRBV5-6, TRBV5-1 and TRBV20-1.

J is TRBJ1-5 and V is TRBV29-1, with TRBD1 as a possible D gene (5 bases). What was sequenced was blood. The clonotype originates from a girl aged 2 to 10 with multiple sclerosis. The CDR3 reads CSVEEGSNQPQHF. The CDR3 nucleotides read TGCAGCGTTGAGGAGGGGAGCAATCAGCCCCAGCATTTT.